This entry lists 18 T cell receptor beta chains sequenced from one sample in a study of cytomegalovirus exposure and HLA in healthy donors. Both 60 Vbeta primers and 13 Jbeta primers went into the PCR. Repertoires were generated with immunoSEQ multiplex PCR, while TCRdb's copy carries only in-frame clones and drops some. This sample has 250,000 to 350,000 clones, with 86% found just once. The sample consisted of PBMCs. These receptors came from a man in his forties in good health and CMV-seropositive.

The chain joins TRBV28 to TRBJ2-2, with 9 bases that match TRBD2. Unmatched junction bases numbered 13, after V lost 5 bases and J lost 6 bases. The germline V gene has CDR1 MDHEN and CDR2 SYDVKM. There are 17 residues in the CDR3. The CDR3 region is CASSPPHSREGPGELFF. The CDR3 DNA reads TGTGCCAGCAGTCCGCCTCATTCGCGGGAGGGCCCCGGGGAGCTGTTTTTT.

The gene calls are TRBV6-6 and TRBJ2-7, with TRBD2 identical over 14 bases. The CDR3 totals 15 residues. CDR1 is MNHNY, CDR2 SVGAGI, per germline (reference sequence). Germline trimming cut 6 bases from V and 6 bases from J; bases unmatched to any gene: 7. The CDR3 protein is CASRKGTSGSSEQYF. The CDR3 nucleotides read TGTGCCAGCAGGAAAGGGACTAGCGGGAGTTCCGAGCAGTACTTC.

The chain couples TRBV28 to TRBJ2-3; 9 bases line up with TRBD2. The germline V gene encodes CDR1 MDHEN and CDR2 SYDVKM. V was pared by 3 bases and J by 2 bases, with 6 bases of the junction left unmatched. This CDR3 region has 16 residues. CDR3 region: CASSLLASGNTDTQYF. The CDR3 coding sequence is TGTGCCAGCAGTTTGTTGGCTAGCGGGAACACAGATACGCAGTATTTT.

The V and J genes are TRBV5-6 and TRBJ1-2; D might be TRBD1 (6 bases). Deletions cut 1 base from V and 4 bases from J, with 11 bases between. Germline assignment: CDR1 SGHDT and CDR2 YYEEEE. The CDR3 sequence is 14 residues long. CDR3 nucleotides: TGTGCCAGCAGCTTGTCCGGGGGGCCCTATGGCTACACCTTC. Translation gives CASSLSGGPYGYTF. Drawing the rest from reference TRBV5-6 and TRBJ1-2, the complete variable domain is DAGVTQSPTHLIKTRGQQVTLRCSPKSGHDTVSWYQQALGQGPQFIFQYYEEEERQRGNFPDRFSGHQFPNYSSELNVNALLLGDSALYLCASSLSGGPYGYTFGSGTRLTVV.

The chain is built from TRBV5-6 and TRBJ2-3, with TRBD1 matching 9 bases. The junction had 14 bases not matched to a gene; V was cut back by 4 bases and J by 11 bases. Germline lookup yields CDR1 SGHDT and CDR2 YYEEEE. The CDR3 length is 15 residues. In nucleotides, the CDR3 is TGTGCCAGCAGCCTAATACAGGGGGCACCCCCATGGCAGTATTTT. It encodes CASSLIQGAPPWQYF.

This chain joins TRBV6-5 and TRBJ2-3, with TRBD2 as a possible D gene (6 bases). This CDR3 is built from 15 residues. Looked up from germline, CDR1 is MNHEY and CDR2 is SVGAGI. Trimming cost V 2 bases and J 1 base, with 10 bases left between them. CDR3 nucleotide sequence: TGTGCCAGCAGTTACAATAGCGGCGGCACAGATACGCAGTATTTT. Encoded protein: CASSYNSGGTDTQYF.

V and J are TRBV7-8 and TRBJ2-3, with D perhaps TRBD2 (5 bases). V was cut by 1 base and J by 4 bases, with 12 bases left in between. The length of the CDR3 is 15 residues. Germline V gives CDR1 SGHVS, CDR2 FQNEAQ. The CDR3 loop reads CASSLVFARADTQYF. The CDR3, as DNA: TGTGCCAGCAGCTTAGTTTTCGCGAGGGCAGATACGCAGTATTTT.

The chain joins TRBV28 to TRBJ2-2; D gene unclear. Germline V gene sequence: CDR1 MDHEN, CDR2 SYDVKM. CDR3 length: 11 amino acids. V lost 6 bases and J 5 bases, leaving 4 bases between the germline ends. In nucleotides, the CDR3 is TGTGCCAGCAGGGCAACCGGGGAGCTGTTTTTT. This gives the protein CASRATGELFF.

The chain links TRBV10-1 to TRBJ2-7; the match to TRBD2 covers 13 bases. The CDR3 covers 18 residues. Germline lookup yields CDR1 WNHNN and CDR2 SYGVQD (reference sequence). V shed 0 bases and J 5 bases; nucleotides not matched to a gene: 10. The CDR3 region is CASSESGLAGFFHHEQYF. The CDR3 DNA reads as TGCGCCAGCAGTGAGTCGGGACTAGCGGGATTTTTTCACCACGAGCAGTACTTC.

The rearrangement joins TRBV6-5 to TRBJ2-1; TRBD1 aligns across 11 bases. V gave up 6 bases and J gave up 12 bases; unmatched junction bases: 13. The germline V gene encodes CDR1 MNHEY and CDR2 SVGAGI. The CDR3 is 15 amino acids. The CDR3 DNA sequence: TGTGCCAGCAGGAGCGGGACAGGGGGGAATGAAGGGCAGTTCTTC. This gives the protein CASRSGTGGNEGQFF.

This chain connects TRBV11-2 to TRBJ2-5, with D possibly TRBD2 on 6 matching bases. This CDR3 is built from 17 residues. Germline CDR1 and CDR2: SGHAT and FQNNGV. V shed 5 bases and J shed 1 base, with 20 bases lying between them. CDR3 coding DNA: TGTGCCAGCAGCCGTCCCGGAGGGAGGATAACCCAAGAGACCCAGTACTTC. It codes for CASSRPGGRITQETQYF.

The chain couples TRBV9 to TRBJ2-4; the D gene is possibly TRBD2 (6 bases). Trimming cost V 0 bases and J 7 bases, with 17 bases left between them. The germline CDR1 and CDR2 sequences are SGDLS and YYNGEE. The CDR3 consists of 16 residues. The CDR3 region is CASSVDDLEGRNIQYF. CDR3 bases: TGTGCCAGCAGCGTAGATGACCTTGAAGGGAGGAACATTCAGTACTTC. The full variable domain, rest sourced from reference TRBV9 and TRBJ2-4, is DSGVTQTPKHLITATGQRVTLRCSPRSGDLSVYWYQQSLDQGLQFLIQYYNGEERAKGNILERFSAQQFPDLHSELNLSSLELGDSALYFCASSVDDLEGRNIQYFGAGTRLSVL.

The table lists this clone with a count of one. This chain uses TRBV25-1 with TRBJ2-2, with 7 bases aligning to TRBD1. From germline, CDR1 is MGHDK and CDR2 SYGVNS. V dropped 5 bases and J dropped 5; count of bases not matched to a gene: 11. The CDR3 contains 16 residues. CDR3 nucleotides: TGTGCCAGCAGTTCTCCGGGGACAGCTATTACCGGGGAGCTGTTTTTT. Translating it yields CASSSPGTAITGELFF. Filled out from reference TRBV25-1 and TRBJ2-2, the complete variable domain reads EADIYQTPRYLVIGTGKKITLECSQTMGHDKMYWYQQDPGMELHLIHYSYGVNSTEKGDLSSESTVSRIRTEHFPLTLESARPSHTSQYLCASSSPGTAITGELFFGEGSRLTVL.

V gene TRBV7-9 combines with J gene TRBJ2-7; 11 bases map to TRBD1. The CDR3 has 16 residues. CDR1 and CDR2 (germline): SEHNR, FQNEAQ (reference sequence). The V segment lost 2 bases and the J segment 3 bases; nucleotides outside the gene matches: 6. CDR3 sequence (DNA): TGTGCCAGCAGCTTAATGGGACAGGGGGGACTCTACGAGCAGTACTTC. This encodes CASSLMGQGGLYEQYF.

This clone was recorded only once. J is TRBJ1-4 and V is TRBV18; the D gene is possibly TRBD1 (5 bases). This CDR3 has 16 amino acids. Germline V gives CDR1 KGHSH, CDR2 LQKENI. V lost 2 bases to trimming and J lost 7 bases, with 17 bases between them. The CDR3: CASSPFSQGLGEKLFF. The CDR3 DNA reads TGTGCCAGCTCACCATTTAGCCAGGGATTGGGTGAAAAACTGTTTTTT.

The chain employs TRBV6-5 and TRBJ2-2; TRBD1 agrees at 7 bases. Trimming cost V 6 bases and J 5 bases; bases outside gene matches: 9. The CDR3 length is 15 residues. Germline lookup yields CDR1 MNHEY and CDR2 SVGAGI. This chain's CDR3 is CASSATGEQTGELFF. In nucleotides, the CDR3 is TGTGCCAGCAGCGCCACAGGGGAACAAACCGGGGAGCTGTTTTTT.

This chain uses TRBV5-1 with TRBJ2-1, with 11 bases fitting TRBD2. The germline V gene has CDR1 SGHRS and CDR2 YFSETQ. This CDR3 has 16 amino acids. V dropped 1 base and J dropped 7; count of bases not matched to a gene: 7. CDR3 DNA sequence: TGCGCCAGCAGCTTGTGGGCACTAGCGGGAGTTAATGAGCAGTTCTTC. Translation gives CASSLWALAGVNEQFF.

The gene calls are TRBV2 and TRBJ2-7; perhaps TRBD1 as D (6 bases). Germline values: CDR1 SNHLY, CDR2 FYNNEI. V lost 5 bases, J lost 4 bases, and 9 bases lay in between. The CDR3 runs to 12 residues. In nucleotides, the CDR3 is TGTGCCAGCAGTTCGGACAGATACGAGCAGTACTTC. It translates to CASSSDRYEQYF.